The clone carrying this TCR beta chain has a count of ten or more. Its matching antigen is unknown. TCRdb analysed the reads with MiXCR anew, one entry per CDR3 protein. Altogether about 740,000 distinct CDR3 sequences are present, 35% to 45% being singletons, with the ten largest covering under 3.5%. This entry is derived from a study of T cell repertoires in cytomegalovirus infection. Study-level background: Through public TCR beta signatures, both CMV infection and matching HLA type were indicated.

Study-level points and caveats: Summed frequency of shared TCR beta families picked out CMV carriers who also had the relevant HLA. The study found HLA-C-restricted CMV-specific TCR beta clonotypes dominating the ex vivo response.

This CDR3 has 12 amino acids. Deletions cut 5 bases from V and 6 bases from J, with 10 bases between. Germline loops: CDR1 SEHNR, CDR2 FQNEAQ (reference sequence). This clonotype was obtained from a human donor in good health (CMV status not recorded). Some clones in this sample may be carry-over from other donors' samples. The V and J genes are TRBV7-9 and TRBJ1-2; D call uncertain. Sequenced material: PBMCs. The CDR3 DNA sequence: TGTGCCAGCAGCCAAGGACGGGATGGCTACACCTTC. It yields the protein CASSQGRDGYTF.